This TCR beta chain was documented in a study of OX40 agonist ivuxolimab in advanced cancers. Method: immunoSEQ multiplex PCR; TCRdb's copy keeps in-frame clones and lacks some. The data contain roughly 100,000 clones, roughly 87% of them singletons. Source: CD4+ or CD8+ T cells sorted from blood, taken in a trial of the OX40 agonist ivuxolimab. The sequence was obtained from an adult with an advanced solid tumor such as melanoma, head and neck, liver or kidney cancer.

CDR3 nucleotide sequence: TGTGCCAGTACTCGGACAGGGGAGGAGAATGGCTACACCTTC. This codes for CASTRTGEENGYTF. This chain uses TRBV19 with TRBJ1-2; 9 bases line up with TRBD1. In germline, CDR1 is LNHDA, CDR2 SQIVND (reference sequence). This CDR3 comprises 14 residues. With 7 bases clipped from V and 6 bases from J, the junction kept 9 bases outside the gene matches.